A selection of T cell receptor beta chains follows, all from one sample in a study of blood T cells in healthy people across ages. MiXCR, applied by TCRdb to the 5' RACE reads, yields one record per CDR3 protein. The sample holds roughly 1,500,000 distinct CDR3 sequences; 34% are singletons and the top ten take roughly 12%. The source material was blood. Receptors were obtained from a woman aged 25 to 39 in good health. The CDR3 runs from the conserved cysteine through the conserved F or W. A D gene is named only where the DNA matches it firmly. Clone sizes are given selectively: once, few, many, or a class where the clone is expanded.

>TRBV30|-|-|15|TRBJ1-2
TGTGCCTGGAGTGAGGAGGGAGGGTCTAACTATGGCTACACCTTC
CAWSEEGGSNYGYTF
>TRBV20-1|-|TRBD2|14|TRBJ2-5
TGCAGAGCCTTGGGGGAGGGGTCGAAAAAGACCCAGTACTTC
CRALGEGSKKTQYF
>TRBV5-1|many|TRBD1|16|TRBJ2-7
TGCGCCAGCAGCTTGGCCTCAGGGGGTGTTTCCTACGAGCAGTACTTC
CASSLASGGVSYEQYF
>TRBV7-8|-|TRBD1|16|TRBJ2-5
TGTGCCAGCAGCTCCGCACCCCGGGACAGGCAAGAGACCCAGTACTTC
CASSSAPRDRQETQYF
>TRBV12-3/TRBV12-4|few|TRBD1|12|TRBJ1-2
TGTGCCAGCAGTTCCCGCTTTGGGACAGACACCTTC
CASSSRFGTDTF
>TRBV15|few|-|14|TRBJ2-5
TGTGCCACCAGCAGAGCTACTAGGGAGGAGACCCAGTACTTC
CATSRATREETQYF
>TRBV6-1|-|-|13|TRBJ2-2
TGTGCCAGCAGTGAAAGGAACACCGGGGAGCGGTTTTTT
CASSERNTGERFF
>TRBV12-3/TRBV12-4|few|-|16|TRBJ1-6
TGTGCCAGCAGTTTCACAGGCCTGAGGACCAATTCACCCCTCCACTTT
CASSFTGLRTNSPLHF
>TRBV30|-|-|14|TRBJ2-7
TGTGCCTGGAGTGTACTTAGTGGGAGTGGCGAGCAGTACTTC
CAWSVLSGSGEQYF
>TRBV24-1|-|-|14|TRBJ2-1
TGTGCCACCAGTGATTTGGCGGGAAACAATGAGCAGTTCTTC
CATSDLAGNNEQFF